The 10 T cell receptor beta chains below come from one sample, sequenced in a study of blood T cells in healthy people across ages. Primed by a sample-barcoded 5' primer and a J-beta primer mix, a second PCR proceeded for 7 to 11 cycles. TCRdb reprocessed the 5' RACE reads via MiXCR and lists one record per CDR3 protein. The repertoire holds some 850,000 distinct CDR3 sequences, with under 30% as singletons. These data were also reused for a study on T cells of mothers and their children.

Sequencing was performed on blood. These receptors came from a boy younger than 18 in good health.

This rearrangement joins TRBV4-1 to TRBJ2-5, with TRBD2 matching 11 bases. This CDR3 has 17 amino acids. Unmatched junction bases numbered 9, after V lost 4 bases and J lost 2 bases. Germline-derived CDR1 and CDR2 are MGHRA and YSYEKL. The CDR3 region has the DNA TGCGCCAGCAGCCCTCGGGTAGCGGGGGGGTTACAAGAGACCCAGTACTTC. Translation gives CASSPRVAGGLQETQYF.

The gene calls are TRBV5-5 and TRBJ1-4; D gene uncertain. From germline, CDR1 is SGHKS and CDR2 YYEKEE (reference sequence). The V end was cut by 2 bases, the J end by 0 bases, with 8 bases between. The CDR3 extends over 15 amino acids. CDR3 DNA sequence: TGTGCCAGCAGCTTAAAAGGGACAACTAATGAAAAACTGTTTTTT. The encoded protein is CASSLKGTTNEKLFF.

The V and J genes are TRBV11-2 and TRBJ2-2; 7 bases match TRBD1. The V gene end was trimmed by 2 bases and the J gene end by 4 bases; junction bases not matched to a gene: 4. From germline, CDR1 is SGHAT and CDR2 FQNNGV. The CDR3 is made up of 15 amino acids. DNA of the CDR3: TGTGCCAGCAGCTTATACAGGGGCGGCACCGGGGAGCTGTTTTTT. Translated: CASSLYRGGTGELFF.

There are a few counts of this clonotype. This chain links TRBV18 with TRBJ1-2; the D gene is possibly TRBD1 (5 bases). From germline, CDR1 is KGHSH and CDR2 LQKENI. The CDR3 spans 14 residues. Trimming removed 0 bases at V and 4 bases at J, with 9 bases between. CDR3 nucleotide sequence: TGTGCCAGCTCACCACCGGGACGGGCCTATGGCTACACCTTC. Translated, it gives CASSPPGRAYGYTF.

The CDR3 region is CSASLTGGWGYGYTF. DNA for the CDR3: TGCAGTGCTTCCCTGACAGGGGGCTGGGGCTATGGCTACACCTTC. The V and J genes are TRBV20-1 and TRBJ1-2; 10 bases match TRBD1. Germline CDR1 is DFQATT and CDR2 is SNEGSKA (reference sequence). Trimming cost V 5 bases and J 4 bases; bases outside gene matches: 10. This CDR3 spans 15 amino acids.

In its sample, this clonotype was seen once. The rearrangement uses TRBV29-1 and TRBJ1-2, with TRBD1 matching 8 bases. CDR3 length equals 17 residues. The germline CDR1 and CDR2 sequences are SQVTM and ANQGSEA. Trimming took 0 bases from V and 0 from J; bases not matched to a gene: 9. The DNA for the CDR3 is TGCAGCGTTGAAGATAAGCTGGACAGGGAGCCTAACTATGGCTACACCTTC. It specifies CSVEDKLDREPNYGYTF.

This sequence joins TRBV7-9 and TRBJ2-3; 7 bases line up with TRBD2. V shed 3 bases and J 6 bases; nucleotides not matched to a gene: 6. Germline V gene lookup returns CDR1 SEHNR and CDR2 FQNEAQ (reference sequence). The CDR3 is 14 residues long. The CDR3 protein is CASSFLPRGDTQYF. DNA of the CDR3: TGTGCCAGCAGCTTTCTCCCGCGGGGGGATACGCAGTATTTT.

The chain has TRBV27 and TRBJ1-3; no definite D call. The CDR3 covers 16 residues. From germline, CDR1 is MNHEY and CDR2 SMNVEV (reference sequence). V shed 6 bases and J shed 2 bases, with 17 bases lying between them. The CDR3 nucleotides read TGTGCCAGCAGCCGGGCGCGGGGTCCCCCTGGAAACACCATATATTTT. It codes for CASSRARGPPGNTIYF.

This clonotype showed up just once. This sequence joins TRBV9 and TRBJ1-2, with D unclear. CDR3 length: 14 residues. The germline V and J ends were trimmed by 3 bases and 4 bases, with 13 bases remaining between them. The V gene's germline CDR1 is SGDLS and CDR2 YYNGEE. The chain's CDR3 is CASSADSSGYGYTF. CDR3 DNA: TGTGCCAGCAGCGCGGACTCATCGGGCTATGGCTACACCTTC.

This rearrangement joins TRBV27 to TRBJ1-2; 9 nucleotides match TRBD1. The ends lost 3 bases at V and 7 bases at J; junction bases unmatched: 9. CDR1 and CDR2 (germline): MNHEY, SMNVEV (reference sequence). This CDR3 has 15 residues. The CDR3 sequence is CASSLLQGAPRGYTF. The CDR3 nucleotides are TGTGCCAGCAGTTTGTTACAGGGGGCCCCTCGTGGCTACACCTTC.